This T cell receptor beta chain comes out of a study of blood T cell repertoires in COVID-19. In the original workflow: Cell counts per sample came from amplifying reference gene primers. Measured with immunoSEQ multiplex PCR; TCRdb has only the in-frame clones, and not every one. V, J and clone size reflect that table, while D and trimming were determined from the DNA. The sample shows about 200,000 clones, more than 75% of them seen only once. The table lists this clone with a few counts. The V gene's germline CDR1 is SGHRS and CDR2 YFSETQ. This CDR3 contains 15 residues. V lost 0 bases, J lost 2 bases, and 9 bases lay in between.

The sample consisted of peripheral blood. The receptor comes from an elderly woman with acute or convalescent COVID-19. The rearrangement links TRBV5-1 to TRBJ1-5; D remains unclear. The CDR3 nucleotides read TGCGCCAGCAGCTTGGATATGAGTGGCAATCAGCCCCAGCATTTT. It yields the protein CASSLDMSGNQPQHF.